Below, 19 T cell receptor beta chains from the same sample are listed, as sequenced in a study of shared clonotypes between healthy human individuals. Produced via immunoSEQ multiplex PCR; TCRdb's table is partial and in-frame only. The sample shows roughly 2.5 million clones, approximately 92% of them seen only once. The sequencing input was naive CD4+ T cells sorted from blood. Indicated subset: CD45RA+ positively selected. The receptors originated from a man aged 18 to 35 in good health.

In its sample, this clone was seen once. V gene TRBV18 combines with J gene TRBJ1-1, with D perhaps TRBD1 (5 bases). The V gene's germline CDR1 is KGHSH and CDR2 LQKENI. Trimming removed 6 bases at V and 5 bases at J, with 13 bases between. The CDR3 runs 13 residues. This CDR3 is CASSGAGWTEAFF. CDR3 sequence (DNA): TGTGCCAGCTCGGGCGCAGGGTGGACTGAAGCTTTCTTT.

The rearrangement links TRBV6-5 to TRBJ1-2; a possible D gene is TRBD1 (5 bases). V was clipped by 6 bases and J by 5 bases, with 19 bases between them. Germline CDR1 is MNHEY and CDR2 is SVGAGI. The CDR3 spans 15 residues. As DNA, the CDR3 is TGTGCCAGCAGCCTACGGTCGGGGGGTCGATATGGCTACACCTTC. It yields the protein CASSLRSGGRYGYTF.

A remark on this clone: Distinct nucleotide sequences in the sample also encode this CDR3. The rearrangement joins TRBV5-4 to TRBJ2-3, with D tentatively TRBD1 or TRBD2 (5 bases each). The CDR3 is made up of 15 amino acids. Per germline, CDR1 SGHNT and CDR2 YYREEE (reference sequence). Trimming removed 0 bases at V and 2 bases at J, with 10 bases between. Written as DNA, the CDR3 is TGTGCCAGCAGCTTGGCCGGGGCGATCACAGATACGCAGTATTTT. Translation: CASSLAGAITDTQYF.

This clone was seen only once. The V call is TRBV21-1, the J call TRBJ1-4. TRBV21-1 is a documented pseudogene. The CDR3 is 15 amino acids. The CDR3 is CASSIGRGEREKLFF. The CDR3 bases are TGTGCCAGCAGCATCGGGAGGGGAGAACGCGAAAAACTGTTTTTT.

The gene calls are TRBV5-6 and TRBJ2-2; tentative D call: TRBD2 (6 bases). The germline V gene has CDR1 SGHDT and CDR2 YYEEEE. V shed 4 bases and J shed 5 bases, with 15 bases lying between them. The CDR3 covers 15 residues. The CDR3 region has the DNA TGTGCCAGCAGCCCTCGGGGACTTCTAACCGGGGAGCTGTTTTTT. This encodes CASSPRGLLTGELFF.

This clone came up a few times. The chain carries TRBV5-1 and TRBJ2-5; no clear D gene. This CDR3 region has 13 residues. Germline V gene data show CDR1 as SGHRS and CDR2 as YFSETQ. Between the trimmed V and J ends, which lost 3 bases and 1 base, there was a span of 7 bases. CDR3 DNA sequence: TGCGCCAGCAGCTCGATAAGCCAAGAGACCCAGTACTTC. Its protein is CASSSISQETQYF.

The chain has TRBV7-9 and TRBJ2-6; 10 bases line up with TRBD1. The CDR3 totals 17 residues. With 5 bases clipped from V and 4 bases from J, the junction kept 8 bases outside the gene matches. The germline V gene encodes CDR1 SEHNR and CDR2 FQNEAQ (reference sequence). CDR3 loop: CASSTRQGASGANVLTF. In nucleotides, the CDR3 is TGTGCCAGCAGCACTCGACAGGGGGCTTCCGGGGCCAACGTCCTGACTTTC.

The chain links TRBV7-3 to TRBJ1-4, with no clear D. The ends were cut back, 0 bases at V and 3 bases at J, with 8 bases in the middle. The CDR3 contains 15 residues. The germline V gene has CDR1 SGHTA and CDR2 FQGTGA. CDR3 in amino acids: CASSLTGLANEKLFF. CDR3 DNA: TGTGCCAGCAGCTTAACAGGGTTGGCTAATGAAAAACTGTTTTTT.

The chain carries TRBV18 and TRBJ2-3, with a weak D call TRBD1 (5 bases). The CDR3 totals 13 residues. Looked up from germline, CDR1 is KGHSH and CDR2 is LQKENI. The germline V and J ends were trimmed by 5 bases and 3 bases, with 9 bases remaining between them. Here the CDR3 reads CASSDRQTDTQYF. CDR3 in DNA: TGTGCCAGCTCAGACCGACAGACAGATACGCAGTATTTT.

The chain uses TRBV20-1 and TRBJ2-5, with D unresolved. The length of the CDR3 is 11 residues. Deletions cut 4 bases from V and 5 bases from J, with 8 bases between. Germline V gene sequence: CDR1 DFQATT, CDR2 SNEGSKA (reference sequence). In nucleotides, the CDR3 is TGCAGTGCTACTAGAGCCGAGACCCAGTACTTC. This sequence encodes CSATRAETQYF.

V gene TRBV5-4 combines with J gene TRBJ2-7, with 10 bases lining up with TRBD1. V shed 3 bases and J 1 base; nucleotides not matched to a gene: 7. Germline V lookup: CDR1 SGHNT, CDR2 YYREEE (reference sequence). This CDR3 region has 16 residues. The CDR3 here is CASSSDRGIGSYEQYF. As DNA, the CDR3 is TGTGCCAGCAGCTCGGACAGGGGGATTGGATCCTACGAGCAGTACTTC.

In this sample, this clone turned up once. V gene TRBV19 combines with J gene TRBJ1-1, with D unclear. Germline loops: CDR1 LNHDA, CDR2 SQIVND (reference sequence). V was clipped by 5 bases and J by 8 bases, with 15 bases between them. The CDR3 covers 13 residues. This CDR3 reads CASSPWAKGEAFF. In nucleotides, the CDR3 is TGTGCCAGTAGTCCCTGGGCCAAGGGAGAAGCTTTCTTT.

The J gene is TRBJ2-2, the V gene TRBV19; 7 positions agree with TRBD2. Germline V gene data show CDR1 as LNHDA and CDR2 as SQIVND (reference sequence). J gave up 0 bases and V 7 bases, and 11 bases lay outside the gene matches. CDR3 size: 17 residues. The DNA of the CDR3 is TGTGCCAGTACTAGGCTAGCGGTGCTCGCGAACACCGGGGAGCTGTTTTTT. This codes for CASTRLAVLANTGELFF.

This chain joins TRBV5-1 and TRBJ2-5; the D gene could be TRBD1 or TRBD2 (6 bases each). The CDR3 sequence is 15 residues long. Germline V gene sequence: CDR1 SGHRS, CDR2 YFSETQ. Deletions cut 3 bases from V and 5 bases from J, with 17 bases between. This CDR3 is CASSSRGGFWETQYF. The CDR3 bases are TGCGCCAGCAGCTCCCGAGGGGGGTTCTGGGAGACCCAGTACTTC.

The chain is built from TRBV7-2 and TRBJ1-4; D is unclear. The CDR3 loop spans 16 amino acids. Germline CDR1 SGHTA, CDR2 FQGNSA. V lost 5 bases to trimming and J lost 0 bases, with 13 bases between them. CDR3: CASSLWSVATNEKLFF. CDR3 in DNA: TGTGCCAGCAGCCTTTGGTCGGTTGCAACTAATGAAAAACTGTTTTTT.

This clone came up a few times. The gene calls are TRBV30 and TRBJ1-6, with 8 bases lining up with TRBD1. In germline, CDR1 is GTSNPN, CDR2 SVGIG (reference sequence). Trimming removed 4 bases from V and 9 bases from J; junction bases left unmatched: 11. The CDR3 runs 15 residues. The CDR3 DNA reads TGTGCCTGGACTTCCTCAGGGGGCAAGGGTTCACCCCTCCACTTT. It encodes CAWTSSGGKGSPLHF.

The chain uses TRBV2 and TRBJ2-3; 9 positions match TRBD2. The CDR3 sequence is 16 residues long. Germline CDR1 and CDR2: SNHLY and FYNNEI. J was trimmed by 11 bases and V by 6 bases; bases with no gene match: 18. The CDR3 spells CASRAPEPSGRRGQYF. The DNA of the CDR3 is TGTGCCAGCAGGGCCCCAGAGCCGAGCGGGAGGCGGGGGCAGTATTTT.

The chain is built from TRBV29-1 and TRBJ2-1, with D unresolved. CDR1 SQVTM and CDR2 ANQGSEA come from the germline V gene. Trimming took off 4 bases at V and 7 bases at J, with 26 bases between the two ends. The CDR3 loop spans 17 amino acids. This CDR3 is CSVGNNLPTVTFNEQFF. The CDR3 coding sequence is TGCAGCGTTGGTAATAACCTTCCTACCGTTACCTTTAATGAGCAGTTCTTC.

This chain connects TRBV9 to TRBJ1-2; TRBD1 matches 8 bases. Germline V gene lookup returns CDR1 SGDLS and CDR2 YYNGEE. J was trimmed by 8 bases and V by 2 bases; bases with no gene match: 5. The CDR3 has 13 amino acids. The CDR3 region has the DNA TGTGCCAGCAGCGTTACCTCAGGGGGCGGCTACACCTTC. Translation: CASSVTSGGGYTF.